Listed below are T cell receptor beta chains from one sample, sequenced in a study of CD8+CD57+ T cells in acquired aplastic anemia. TCRdb re-called the reads with MiXCR, one entry per CDR3 protein. There are fewer than 200,000 distinct CDR3 sequences in the sample; roughly 48% occur only once, and 1.1% lies in the top ten. Sequenced material: sorted CD4+, CD8+, or CD8+CD57+ T cells (not recorded which) from PBMCs. The receptors were sampled from a human donor with aplastic anemia. Both conserved end residues are part of each CDR3. A D gene is named only where the DNA matches it firmly. Expanded clones get a size class; other rows say once, few or many, or leave the size out.

CDR3 DNA: TGCGCCAGCAGCCAAGAAGCGGGTCCGAACACTGAAGCTTTCTTT
CDR3 protein: CASSQEAGPNTEAFF
D gene: -
J gene: TRBJ1-1
clone size: many
V gene: TRBV4-3

CDR3 DNA: TGTGCCAGCACCCCGGCTACAGGAGAGCCTTTCTTT
CDR3 protein: CASTPATGEPFF
D gene: -
J gene: TRBJ1-1
clone size: many
V gene: TRBV12-3/TRBV12-4

CDR3 DNA: TGTGCCAGCAAGGTACGGGTTTTGTCTGAAGCTTTCTTT
CDR3 protein: CASKVRVLSEAFF
D gene: -
J gene: TRBJ1-1
clone size: many
V gene: TRBV2

CDR3 DNA: TGTGCCAGCAGAGCAGGGTTCACCTATAATTCACCCCTCCACTTT
CDR3 protein: CASRAGFTYNSPLHF
D gene: -
J gene: TRBJ1-6
clone size: many
V gene: TRBV6-5

CDR3 DNA: TGTGCCAGCAGGTCCCCGGGCCTTAACACTGAAGCTTTCTTT
CDR3 protein: CASRSPGLNTEAFF
D gene: -
J gene: TRBJ1-1
clone size: -
V gene: TRBV2

CDR3 DNA: TGTGCCAGCAGTCCACCGGGGCCACCTACAGATACGCAGTATTTT
CDR3 protein: CASSPPGPPTDTQYF
D gene: -
J gene: TRBJ2-3
clone size: many
V gene: TRBV12-3/TRBV12-4

CDR3 DNA: TGTGCCATCAGTGAGTTTATGGGAGGAAACACCATATATTTT
CDR3 protein: CAISEFMGGNTIYF
D gene: -
J gene: TRBJ1-3
clone size: -
V gene: TRBV10-3

CDR3 DNA: TGTGCCAGCAGCTCCTGGGGTAGGCGCGAGTCCTACGAGCAGTACTTC
CDR3 protein: CASSSWGRRESYEQYF
D gene: -
J gene: TRBJ2-7
clone size: -
V gene: TRBV7-8

CDR3 DNA: TGTGCCAGCAGCGCTGGGGGGGCGGATGGCTACACCTTC
CDR3 protein: CASSAGGADGYTF
D gene: -
J gene: TRBJ1-2
clone size: -
V gene: TRBV9

CDR3 DNA: TGTGCCAGCACCACGACGGCAGGGGAAGCCAAAAACATTCAGTACTTC
CDR3 protein: CASTTTAGEAKNIQYF
D gene: -
J gene: TRBJ2-4
clone size: -
V gene: TRBV11-1

CDR3 DNA: TGTGCCAGCAGCTTAGAGGGGGGGCCAGGTGAGCAGTTCTTC
CDR3 protein: CASSLEGGPGEQFF
D gene: -
J gene: TRBJ2-1
clone size: many
V gene: TRBV7-2

CDR3 DNA: TGTGCCAGCCGCAAGCGGGACCAAACCTACGAGCAGTACTTC
CDR3 protein: CASRKRDQTYEQYF
D gene: TRBD2
J gene: TRBJ2-7
clone size: -
V gene: TRBV7-7

CDR3 DNA: TGTGCCAGCAGCTCTTCCAGGGCCCCCCAGTACTTC
CDR3 protein: CASSSSRAPQYF
D gene: -
J gene: TRBJ2-5
clone size: many
V gene: TRBV7-9

CDR3 DNA: TGTGCCAGCAACGCACGGGCCTCTGGGGCCAACGTCCTGACTTTC
CDR3 protein: CASNARASGANVLTF
D gene: -
J gene: TRBJ2-6
clone size: many
V gene: TRBV12-3/TRBV12-4

CDR3 DNA: TGTGCCAGCACCCCGGCGGGGTCCTACAATGAGCAGTTCTTC
CDR3 protein: CASTPAGSYNEQFF
D gene: -
J gene: TRBJ2-1
clone size: -
V gene: TRBV11-1

CDR3 DNA: TGTGCCAGCAGTAGACAGGGGATGAACACTGAAGCTTTCTTT
CDR3 protein: CASSRQGMNTEAFF
D gene: TRBD1
J gene: TRBJ1-1
clone size: -
V gene: TRBV2

CDR3 DNA: TGTGCCATCGCACAGCGGGGGGGCCACGAGACCCAGTACTTC
CDR3 protein: CAIAQRGGHETQYF
D gene: TRBD2
J gene: TRBJ2-5
clone size: many
V gene: TRBV10-3

CDR3 DNA: TGCAGTGCTTCGGGGACTGTCTCCTATAATTCACCCCTCCACTTT
CDR3 protein: CSASGTVSYNSPLHF
D gene: -
J gene: TRBJ1-6
clone size: many
V gene: TRBV20-1

CDR3 DNA: TGCAGCGCCCAGGGACCGGGGGTATACTTC
CDR3 protein: CSAQGPGVYF
D gene: -
J gene: TRBJ2-7
clone size: -
V gene: TRBV29-1

CDR3 DNA: TGCAGTGCTAGAGATGAGACTTCTTCCTACGCGCAGTACTTC
CDR3 protein: CSARDETSSYAQYF
D gene: -
J gene: TRBJ2-7
clone size: -
V gene: TRBV20-1

CDR3 DNA: TGCAGCGTGGCCGATATTGAAGCTTTCTTT
CDR3 protein: CSVADIEAFF
D gene: -
J gene: TRBJ1-1
clone size: many
V gene: TRBV29-1

CDR3 DNA: TGTGCCACCAGTGATTTCCGACAGGGGATCTTCAATGAGCAGTTCTTC
CDR3 protein: CATSDFRQGIFNEQFF
D gene: TRBD1
J gene: TRBJ2-1
clone size: many
V gene: TRBV24-1

CDR3 DNA: TGTGCCAGCAGCTTCAGGGATCCTAAGGCTCCTGGCGAGCAGTACTTC
CDR3 protein: CASSFRDPKAPGEQYF
D gene: -
J gene: TRBJ2-7
clone size: many
V gene: TRBV5-5

CDR3 DNA: TGTGCCATCAGTGAAGGAAGGGGGAGTAACTATGGCTACACCTTC
CDR3 protein: CAISEGRGSNYGYTF
D gene: -
J gene: TRBJ1-2
clone size: -
V gene: TRBV10-3

CDR3 DNA: TGTGCCAGCAGCTTAATCGGAGGGTCAGACTACGAGCAGTACTTC
CDR3 protein: CASSLIGGSDYEQYF
D gene: -
J gene: TRBJ2-7
clone size: many
V gene: TRBV7-3

CDR3 DNA: TGTGCCAGCAGCTACGGGACAGGGAACTACGAGCAGTACTTC
CDR3 protein: CASSYGTGNYEQYF
D gene: TRBD1
J gene: TRBJ2-7
clone size: many
V gene: TRBV7-9

CDR3 DNA: TGTGCCAGCAGCCAACAGCGGTTTGGCTACACCTTC
CDR3 protein: CASSQQRFGYTF
D gene: -
J gene: TRBJ1-2
clone size: -
V gene: TRBV7-9

CDR3 DNA: TGTGCCAGCGGGCGGACTAGCGGAAACCACAATGAGCAGTTCTTC
CDR3 protein: CASGRTSGNHNEQFF
D gene: TRBD2
J gene: TRBJ2-1
clone size: -
V gene: TRBV27

CDR3 DNA: TGTGCCAGCAGCTTAGGGACAGAAGCGGTACAAGAGACCCAGTACTTC
CDR3 protein: CASSLGTEAVQETQYF
D gene: -
J gene: TRBJ2-5
clone size: -
V gene: TRBV7-7

CDR3 DNA: TGTGCCAGCAGTTCCGACAAGCCCTCCTACGAGCAGTACTTC
CDR3 protein: CASSSDKPSYEQYF
D gene: -
J gene: TRBJ2-7
clone size: -
V gene: TRBV2

CDR3 DNA: TGTGCCAGCAGCTCGGACTATGGCTACACCTTC
CDR3 protein: CASSSDYGYTF
D gene: -
J gene: TRBJ1-2
clone size: many
V gene: TRBV7-9

CDR3 DNA: TGTGCCAGCAGTGTAGGGGGGATCGAGACCCAGTACTTC
CDR3 protein: CASSVGGIETQYF
D gene: -
J gene: TRBJ2-5
clone size: -
V gene: TRBV2

CDR3 DNA: TGTGCCAGCCCCTACAAAGACAGGTACAATGGCTACACCTTC
CDR3 protein: CASPYKDRYNGYTF
D gene: -
J gene: TRBJ1-2
clone size: -
V gene: TRBV7-9

CDR3 DNA: TGTGCCAGCAGCCCCGGGCTGTGCTCTGGGGCCAACGTCCTGACTTTC
CDR3 protein: CASSPGLCSGANVLTF
D gene: -
J gene: TRBJ2-6
clone size: -
V gene: TRBV7-7

CDR3 DNA: TGTGCCACCAGTGATATTACAGGCGCAGATACGCAGTATTTT
CDR3 protein: CATSDITGADTQYF
D gene: -
J gene: TRBJ2-3
clone size: -
V gene: TRBV24-1

CDR3 DNA: TGCGCCAGCCAGGACGGAAGCTCTGGAAACACCATATATTTT
CDR3 protein: CASQDGSSGNTIYF
D gene: -
J gene: TRBJ1-3
clone size: -
V gene: TRBV5-1

CDR3 DNA: TGCAGCGTTGGTGGAAAGGTAGAGGGCTACACCTTC
CDR3 protein: CSVGGKVEGYTF
D gene: -
J gene: TRBJ1-2
clone size: many
V gene: TRBV29-1

CDR3 DNA: TGTGCCAGCAGTTCCGGACCGCTCCTCCACTTT
CDR3 protein: CASSSGPLLHF
D gene: -
J gene: TRBJ1-6
clone size: many
V gene: TRBV6-5

CDR3 DNA: TGTGCCAGCAGCTTAGCGTGGGGAGAGGGGGGGCACTTTGGGACCAATGAGCAGTTCTTC
CDR3 protein: CASSLAWGEGGHFGTNEQFF
D gene: -
J gene: TRBJ2-1
clone size: many
V gene: TRBV7-6

CDR3 DNA: TGTGCCATCAGCGACGTATTCTCTGGGGCCAACGTCCTGACTTTC
CDR3 protein: CAISDVFSGANVLTF
D gene: -
J gene: TRBJ2-6
clone size: -
V gene: TRBV10-3

CDR3 DNA: TGTGCCAGCAGGCCACAGGGACAGGGAAATTCACCCCTCCACTTT
CDR3 protein: CASRPQGQGNSPLHF
D gene: TRBD1
J gene: TRBJ1-6
clone size: -
V gene: TRBV12-3/TRBV12-4

CDR3 DNA: TGTGCCAGCAGCCCGGGACCGAACTACGAGCAGTACTTC
CDR3 protein: CASSPGPNYEQYF
D gene: -
J gene: TRBJ2-7
clone size: few
V gene: TRBV7-6

CDR3 DNA: TGTGCCAGCAGCGCTAGGACTAATTCACCCCTCCACTTT
CDR3 protein: CASSARTNSPLHF
D gene: -
J gene: TRBJ1-6
clone size: many
V gene: TRBV9

CDR3 DNA: TGTGCCAGCAGTGTAAATGGCAATCAGCCCCAGCATTTT
CDR3 protein: CASSVNGNQPQHF
D gene: -
J gene: TRBJ1-5
clone size: -
V gene: TRBV2

CDR3 DNA: TGTGCCAGCGAGCGACAGACTAATCAGCCCCAGCATTTT
CDR3 protein: CASERQTNQPQHF
D gene: -
J gene: TRBJ1-5
clone size: -
V gene: TRBV19

CDR3 DNA: TGTGCCAGCAGCTTAAGGACAGGGGGCGGAGACGGGGGCTACACCTTC
CDR3 protein: CASSLRTGGGDGGYTF
D gene: TRBD1
J gene: TRBJ1-2
clone size: few
V gene: TRBV11-2

CDR3 DNA: TGTGCCAGCAGTGAAGCCATACTAGGGCATGGGACGCAGTATTTT
CDR3 protein: CASSEAILGHGTQYF
D gene: -
J gene: TRBJ2-3
clone size: -
V gene: TRBV2

CDR3 DNA: TGTGCCAGCAGTTACCTAAGGGGCGGGGGGTCAGATACGCAGTATTTT
CDR3 protein: CASSYLRGGGSDTQYF
D gene: TRBD2
J gene: TRBJ2-3
clone size: -
V gene: TRBV6-2/TRBV6-3

CDR3 DNA: TGTGCCAGCCAGGAAGGGGTCACTGAAGCTTTCTTT
CDR3 protein: CASQEGVTEAFF
D gene: -
J gene: TRBJ1-1
clone size: many
V gene: TRBV6-2/TRBV6-3

CDR3 DNA: TGTGCCAGCAGCTCGGCTAGCGGGGGGAGAGGAGAGACCCAGTACTTC
CDR3 protein: CASSSASGGRGETQYF
D gene: TRBD2
J gene: TRBJ2-5
clone size: -
V gene: TRBV7-9

CDR3 DNA: TGTGTCAGCAGTCCTTCACAGGGTCTAGGCGAGCAGTACTTC
CDR3 protein: CVSSPSQGLGEQYF
D gene: -
J gene: TRBJ2-7
clone size: once
V gene: TRBV12-3/TRBV12-4

CDR3 DNA: TGTGCCAGCAGCTTATATAGCTCTGGAAACACCTTC
CDR3 protein: CASSLYSSGNTF
D gene: -
J gene: TRBJ1-2
clone size: -
V gene: TRBV2

CDR3 DNA: TGTGCCAGCAGCCTCGCACATGGCTACACCTTC
CDR3 protein: CASSLAHGYTF
D gene: -
J gene: TRBJ1-2
clone size: -
V gene: TRBV7-2

CDR3 DNA: TGTGCCACCAGCACAGATAACAGTGAAAAACTGTTTTTT
CDR3 protein: CATSTDNSEKLFF
D gene: -
J gene: TRBJ1-4
clone size: few
V gene: TRBV15